This passage covers 26 T cell receptor beta chains from one sample sequenced in a study of blood T cell repertoires in COVID-19. The table came from immunoSEQ multiplex PCR; TCRdb's copy has only in-frame clones and leaves some out. The table has a few hundred thousand clones, approximately 90% seen once. The sample taken for sequencing was PBMCs or T cells enriched from blood (not recorded which). These receptors originate from a woman aged 35 to 49 who had been exposed to COVID-19.

The genes are TRBV11-2 and TRBJ1-1; D not resolved. The CDR3 covers 15 residues. Per the germline V gene, CDR1 is SGHAT and CDR2 is FQNNGV. V lost 5 bases and J 1 base, leaving 14 bases between the germline ends. The CDR3: CASSGPRGPNTEAFF. The CDR3 DNA follows: TGTGCCAGCAGCGGTCCACGTGGCCCGAACACTGAAGCTTTCTTT.

This clone has just a few counts. The J gene is TRBJ2-2, the V gene TRBV4-1; TRBD1 aligns across 7 bases. This CDR3 is built from 16 residues. Trimming cost V 2 bases and J 8 bases; bases outside gene matches: 11. Germline CDR1 is MGHRA and CDR2 is YSYEKL. The chain's CDR3 is CASSQPTGSSRGELFF. The CDR3 nucleotides are TGCGCCAGCAGCCAACCGACAGGGTCTTCTAGGGGGGAGCTGTTTTTT.

This chain joins TRBV5-6 and TRBJ1-6; unclear D gene. The CDR3 totals 14 residues. From germline, CDR1 is SGHDT and CDR2 YYEEEE. Trimming left V 4 bases short and J 6 bases short, with 11 bases between. The CDR3 DNA is TGTGCCAGCAGCCTGGCTACTTCTAATTCACCCCTCCACTTT. The encoded protein is CASSLATSNSPLHF.

The chain is built from TRBV12-5 and TRBJ2-5; 11 nucleotides agree with TRBD2. Germline CDR1 reads LGHNT; CDR2 reads FRNRAP. V was pared by 4 bases and J by 3 bases, with 7 bases of the junction left unmatched. The CDR3 runs 16 residues. The DNA of the CDR3 is TGTGCTAGTGGTTGGATGACTAGCGGGAAAGAAGAGACCCAGTACTTC. Protein: CASGWMTSGKEETQYF.

The rearrangement links TRBV7-9 to TRBJ1-2, with D perhaps matching TRBD1 (6 bases). The CDR3 sequence is 13 residues long. V was trimmed by 6 bases and J by 8 bases, leaving 16 bases between them. Per the germline V gene, CDR1 is SEHNR and CDR2 is FQNEAQ (reference sequence). The CDR3 spells CASSLQGGVGYTF. The CDR3 DNA is TGTGCCAGCAGTCTACAGGGTGGAGTAGGCTACACCTTC.

This clone was recorded once. The rearrangement joins TRBV19 to TRBJ2-1, with 13 bases aligning to TRBD2. There are 17 residues in the CDR3. Germline V gene sequence: CDR1 LNHDA, CDR2 SQIVND (reference sequence). Trimming removed 6 bases from V and 8 bases from J; junction bases left unmatched: 13. The CDR3 is CASRGRGTSGAQYEQFF. In nucleotides, the CDR3 is TGTGCCAGTAGGGGCCGGGGGACTAGCGGGGCTCAATATGAGCAGTTCTTC.

CDR3 DNA: TGTGCCAGACTATGTCATCGGACAGGGGTCAATCAGCCCCAGCATTTT. Its protein product is CARLCHRTGVNQPQHF. The chain has TRBV27 and TRBJ1-5; TRBD1 aligns across 9 bases. V dropped 9 bases and J dropped 3; count of bases not matched to a gene: 12. The CDR3 is 16 residues long. Germline assignment: CDR1 MNHEY and CDR2 SMNVEV (reference sequence).

The V and J genes are TRBV19 and TRBJ1-3; no firm D call. Trimming removed 10 bases at V and 0 bases at J, with 10 bases between. The CDR3 runs 13 residues. Germline-derived CDR1 and CDR2 are LNHDA and SQIVND (reference sequence). CDR3 sequence: CATTWSSGNTIYF. In nucleotides, the CDR3 is TGTGCCACTACGTGGAGCTCTGGAAACACCATATATTTT.

This rearrangement joins TRBV10-3 to TRBJ2-3, with 12 bases fitting TRBD2. The germline CDR1 and CDR2 sequences are ENHRY and SYGVKD. There are 18 residues in the CDR3. V was clipped by 5 bases and J by 4 bases; unmatched bases: 13. CDR3 residues: CAISPGLAGQGPADTQYF. The CDR3 nucleotides read TGTGCCATCAGTCCGGGACTAGCGGGTCAGGGCCCCGCAGATACGCAGTATTTT.

V usage is TRBV6-5 and J usage is TRBJ1-5; D is unresolved. Trimming cost V 10 bases and J 0 bases, with 16 bases left between them. This CDR3 has 15 residues. The germline CDR1 and CDR2 sequences are MNHEY and SVGAGI. The CDR3 bases are TGTGCCACCTCCCCCCGGGGAACTAGCAATCAGCCCCAGCATTTT. Translation: CATSPRGTSNQPQHF.

The gene calls are TRBV18 and TRBJ2-7; D possibly corresponds to TRBD2 (6 bases). V shed 6 bases and J shed 2 bases, with 20 bases lying between them. The germline V gene encodes CDR1 KGHSH and CDR2 LQKENI. The CDR3 loop spans 16 amino acids. The CDR3 reads CASSPPGVGVTYEQYF. In nucleotides, the CDR3 is TGTGCCAGCTCCCCCCCGGGAGTAGGGGTTACCTACGAGCAGTACTTC.

The gene calls are TRBV19 and TRBJ1-2; 7 bases are a match to TRBD1. Per the germline V gene, CDR1 is LNHDA and CDR2 is SQIVND (reference sequence). J was trimmed by 6 bases and V by 6 bases; bases with no gene match: 13. This CDR3 contains 15 residues. The CDR3 coding sequence is TGTGCCAGTAGCCAAAGATCTGTAGGGGGCGATGGCTACACCTTC. This encodes CASSQRSVGGDGYTF.

The rearrangement uses TRBV27 and TRBJ2-2; 8 bases are a match to TRBD2. The CDR3 covers 17 residues. CDR1 and CDR2 (germline): MNHEY, SMNVEV (reference sequence). The V and J ends lost 6 bases and 0 bases, in that order; junction bases with no gene match: 9. CDR3 region: CASRSGTSQSNTGELFF. CDR3 DNA: TGTGCCAGCAGATCCGGGACTAGTCAATCGAACACCGGGGAGCTGTTTTTT.

V and J are TRBV7-8 and TRBJ2-2, with TRBD1 as a possible D gene (5 bases). Between the trimmed V and J ends, which lost 5 bases and 0 bases, there was a span of 13 bases. The germline V gene has CDR1 SGHVS and CDR2 FQNEAQ. CDR3 length: 16 residues. CDR3 DNA: TGTGCCAGCAGCCTGGGGCTGGGGACGAACACCGGGGAGCTGTTTTTT. Amino acid sequence: CASSLGLGTNTGELFF.

The chain employs TRBV12-3 or TRBV12-4 and TRBJ2-7; tentative D call: TRBD2 (5 bases). V was shortened by 8 bases and J by 4 bases, with 9 bases between the two germline ends. The CDR3 totals 11 residues. CDR3: CASPRGYEQYF. The DNA for the CDR3 is TGTGCCAGCCCCCGGGGATACGAGCAGTACTTC.

The genes are TRBV27 and TRBJ1-6; 8 nucleotides agree with TRBD1. The CDR3 has 14 residues. With V trimmed by 5 bases and J by 7 bases, 4 bases remained unmatched. Germline lookup yields CDR1 MNHEY and CDR2 SMNVEV (reference sequence). The CDR3: CASSPRTGNSPLHF. The CDR3 nucleotides are TGTGCCAGCAGTCCCCGGACAGGGAATTCACCCCTCCACTTT.

V usage is TRBV6-1 and J usage is TRBJ1-6; D remains ambiguous. V lost 3 bases to trimming and J lost 10 bases, with 4 bases between them. Germline values: CDR1 MNHNS, CDR2 SASEGT. The CDR3 length is 11 residues. CDR3 nucleotides: TGTGCCAGCAGTGAGGGCTCACCCCTCCACTTT. Its translation: CASSEGSPLHF.

J is TRBJ1-1 and V is TRBV10-2; D call uncertain. The length of the CDR3 is 14 residues. V was shortened by 0 bases and J by 0 bases, with 5 bases between the two germline ends. In germline, CDR1 is WSHSY, CDR2 SAAADI. The CDR3 is CASSESRVNTEAFF. For the CDR3, the DNA is TGCGCCAGCAGTGAGTCACGGGTGAACACTGAAGCTTTCTTT.

J is TRBJ2-1 and V is TRBV3-1 (or the pseudogene TRBV3-2); TRBD2 agrees at 8 bases. Germline V gene sequence: CDR1 LGHDT, CDR2 YNNKEL (reference sequence). Germline trimming cut 5 bases from V and 5 bases from J; bases unmatched to any gene: 5. The CDR3 contains 14 residues. The CDR3 DNA follows: TGTGCCAGCAGCTACGGACTAGCCAACAATGAGCAGTTCTTC. It yields the protein CASSYGLANNEQFF.

The rearrangement links TRBV5-4 to TRBJ1-1; a possible D gene is TRBD1 (5 bases). The V end lost 1 base, the J end lost 1 base, and 8 bases lay between the germline ends. The CDR3 extends over 14 amino acids. Germline CDR1 and CDR2: SGHNT and YYREEE (reference sequence). CDR3 DNA: TGTGCCAGCAGCTTGATCCAGGGGAACACTGAAGCTTTCTTT. This sequence encodes CASSLIQGNTEAFF.

V and J are TRBV13 and TRBJ1-5; D gene unclear. Germline values: CDR1 PRHDT, CDR2 FYEKMQ (reference sequence). Trimming removed 0 bases from V and 7 bases from J, with 16 bases in between. This CDR3 has 16 amino acids. The CDR3 protein is CASSLGLGFAGQPQHF. The CDR3 region has the DNA TGTGCCAGCAGCTTAGGGCTGGGGTTCGCGGGACAGCCCCAGCATTTT.

The chain is built from TRBV2 and TRBJ1-2, with 7 nucleotides matching TRBD1. The V gene's germline CDR1 is SNHLY and CDR2 FYNNEI. V shed 1 base and J 8 bases; nucleotides not matched to a gene: 13. The length of the CDR3 is 16 residues. Here the CDR3 reads CASSEVPQGGQEGYTF. Written as DNA, the CDR3 is TGTGCCAGCAGTGAAGTCCCACAAGGGGGCCAGGAGGGCTACACCTTC.

This clone has just one count. The rearrangement uses TRBV13 and TRBJ1-2; a weak D match, TRBD1 (5 bases). This CDR3 is 14 amino acids long. Germline CDR1 reads PRHDT; CDR2 reads FYEKMQ (reference sequence). V shed 5 bases and J shed 1 base, with 11 bases lying between them. The CDR3 loop reads CASSRDRYNYGYTF. CDR3 in DNA: TGTGCCAGCAGCCGAGACAGATATAACTATGGCTACACCTTC. The whole variable domain, remainder taken from reference TRBV13 and TRBJ1-2, is AAGVIQSPRHLIKEKRETATLKCYPIPRHDTVYWYQQGPGQDPQFLISFYEKMQSDKGSIPDRFSAQQFSDYHSELNMSSLELGDSALYFCASSRDRYNYGYTFGSGTRLTVV.

This chain's CDR3 is CASSVYGNTEAFF. CDR3 bases: TGTGCCAGCAGCGTCTACGGGAACACTGAAGCTTTCTTT. This chain uses TRBV11-2 with TRBJ1-1; D unclear. From germline, CDR1 is SGHAT and CDR2 FQNNGV. Trimming took 5 bases from V and 1 from J, leaving 8 bases between them. The CDR3 length is 13 residues.

As DNA, the CDR3 is TGTGCCAGCAGCCAATTAGAACAGGGTAGCAATGAAAAACTGTTTTTT. Its protein is CASSQLEQGSNEKLFF. The gene calls are TRBV3-1 (or the pseudogene TRBV3-2) and TRBJ1-4, with D perhaps matching TRBD1 (6 bases). Trimming pared 2 bases from V and 5 bases from J, leaving 15 bases between. From germline, CDR1 is LGHDT and CDR2 YNNKEL (reference sequence). The CDR3 extends over 16 amino acids.

The CDR3: CAWNPSGRLGEQYF. The CDR3 nucleotides are TGTGCCTGGAATCCTAGCGGGAGGCTGGGGGAGCAGTACTTC. The chain combines TRBV30 with TRBJ2-7, with 11 bases fitting TRBD2. The CDR3 is made up of 14 amino acids. The germline gives CDR1 GTSNPN, CDR2 SVGIG (reference sequence). Unmatched junction bases numbered 9, after V lost 4 bases and J lost 7 bases.